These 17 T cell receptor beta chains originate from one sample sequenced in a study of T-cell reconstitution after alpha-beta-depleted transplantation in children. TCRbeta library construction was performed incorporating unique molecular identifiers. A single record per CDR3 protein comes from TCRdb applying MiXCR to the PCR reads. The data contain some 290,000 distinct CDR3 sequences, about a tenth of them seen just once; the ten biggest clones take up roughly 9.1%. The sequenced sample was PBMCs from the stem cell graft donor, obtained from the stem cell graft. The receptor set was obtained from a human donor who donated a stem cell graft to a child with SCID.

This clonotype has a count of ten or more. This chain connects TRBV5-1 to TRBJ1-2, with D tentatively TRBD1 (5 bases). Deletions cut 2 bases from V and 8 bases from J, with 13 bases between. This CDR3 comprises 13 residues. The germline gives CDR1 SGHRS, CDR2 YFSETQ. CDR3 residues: CASSFSGSYGYTF. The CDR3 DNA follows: TGCGCCAGCAGCTTCTCAGGGTCCTACGGCTACACCTTC.

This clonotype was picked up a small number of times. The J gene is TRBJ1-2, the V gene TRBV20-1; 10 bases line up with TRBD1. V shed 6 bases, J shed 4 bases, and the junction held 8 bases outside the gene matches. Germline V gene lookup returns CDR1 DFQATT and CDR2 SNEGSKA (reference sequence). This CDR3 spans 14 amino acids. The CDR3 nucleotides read TGCAGTGCGCCACTGACAGGGGGCGCCTATGGCTACACCTTC. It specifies CSAPLTGGAYGYTF.

CDR3 sequence: CATSRVGAPGNEQFF. The CDR3 DNA reads as TGTGCCACCAGCAGAGTCGGGGCCCCTGGGAATGAGCAGTTCTTC. The chain employs TRBV15 and TRBJ2-1, with D perhaps matching TRBD1 or TRBD2 (5 bases each). Germline-derived CDR1 and CDR2 are LNHNV and YYDKDF (reference sequence). V lost 1 base and J lost 7, with 14 bases in between. The CDR3 covers 15 residues.

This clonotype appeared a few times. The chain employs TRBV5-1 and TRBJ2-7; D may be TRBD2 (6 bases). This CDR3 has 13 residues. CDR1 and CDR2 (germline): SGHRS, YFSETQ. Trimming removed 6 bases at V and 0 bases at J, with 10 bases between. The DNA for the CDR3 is TGCGCCAGCACCCGGGGGAGCTCCTACGAGCAGTACTTC. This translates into CASTRGSSYEQYF.

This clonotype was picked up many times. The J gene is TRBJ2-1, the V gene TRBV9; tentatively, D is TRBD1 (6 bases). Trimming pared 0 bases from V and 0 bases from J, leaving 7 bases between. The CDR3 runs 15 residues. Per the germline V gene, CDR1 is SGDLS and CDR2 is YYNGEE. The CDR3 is CASSVGTASYNEQFF. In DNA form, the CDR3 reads TGTGCCAGCAGCGTAGGGACAGCCTCCTACAATGAGCAGTTCTTC.

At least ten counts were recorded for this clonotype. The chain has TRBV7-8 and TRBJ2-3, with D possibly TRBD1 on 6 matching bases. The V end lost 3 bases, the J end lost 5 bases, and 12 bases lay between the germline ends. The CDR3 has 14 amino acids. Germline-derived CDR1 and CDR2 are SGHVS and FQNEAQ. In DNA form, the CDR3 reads TGTGCCAGCAGCTTCGGACAGTCACAAGATACGCAGTATTTT. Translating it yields CASSFGQSQDTQYF. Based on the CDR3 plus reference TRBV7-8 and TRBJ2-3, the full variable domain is GAGVSQSPRYKVAKRGQDVALRCDPISGHVSLFWYQQALGQGPEFLTYFQNEAQLDKSGLPSDRFFAERPEGSVSTLKIQRTQQEDSAVYLCASSFGQSQDTQYFGPGTRLTVL.

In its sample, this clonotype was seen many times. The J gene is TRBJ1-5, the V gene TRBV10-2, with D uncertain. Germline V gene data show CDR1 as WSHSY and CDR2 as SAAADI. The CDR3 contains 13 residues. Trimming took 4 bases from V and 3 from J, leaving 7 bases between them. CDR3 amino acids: CASSGGDNQPQHF. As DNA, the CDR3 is TGCGCCAGCAGTGGGGGAGACAATCAGCCCCAGCATTTT.

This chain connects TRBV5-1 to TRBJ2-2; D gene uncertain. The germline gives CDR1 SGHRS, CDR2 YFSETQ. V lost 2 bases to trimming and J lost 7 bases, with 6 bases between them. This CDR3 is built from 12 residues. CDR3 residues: CASSLPDGELFF. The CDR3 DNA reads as TGCGCCAGCAGCTTACCAGACGGGGAGCTGTTTTTT.

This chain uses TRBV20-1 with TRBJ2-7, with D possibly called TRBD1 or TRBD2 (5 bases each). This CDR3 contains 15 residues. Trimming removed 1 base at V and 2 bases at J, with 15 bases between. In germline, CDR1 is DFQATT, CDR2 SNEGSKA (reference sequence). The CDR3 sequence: CSARAQGPYPYEQYF. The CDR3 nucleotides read TGCAGTGCTAGAGCCCAGGGACCTTATCCCTACGAGCAGTACTTC.

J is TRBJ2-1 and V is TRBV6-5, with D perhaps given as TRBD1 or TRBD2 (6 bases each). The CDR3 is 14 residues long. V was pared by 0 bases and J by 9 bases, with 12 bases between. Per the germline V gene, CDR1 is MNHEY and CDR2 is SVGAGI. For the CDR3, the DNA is TGTGCCAGCAGTTACTCATCGGGGGCCCGTGAGCAGTTCTTC. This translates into CASSYSSGAREQFF.

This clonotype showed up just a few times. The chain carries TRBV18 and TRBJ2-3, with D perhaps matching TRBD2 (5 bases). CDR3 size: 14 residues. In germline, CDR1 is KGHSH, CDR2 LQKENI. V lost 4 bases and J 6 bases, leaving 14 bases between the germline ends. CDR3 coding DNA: TGTGCCAGCTCACTAAGGACTGTTGGGGATACGCAGTATTTT. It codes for CASSLRTVGDTQYF.

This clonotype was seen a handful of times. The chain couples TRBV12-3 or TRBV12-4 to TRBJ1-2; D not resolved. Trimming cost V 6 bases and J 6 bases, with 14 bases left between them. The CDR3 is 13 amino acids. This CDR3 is CASRLLGINGYTF. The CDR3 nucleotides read TGTGCCAGCAGGTTACTCGGGATAAATGGCTACACCTTC.

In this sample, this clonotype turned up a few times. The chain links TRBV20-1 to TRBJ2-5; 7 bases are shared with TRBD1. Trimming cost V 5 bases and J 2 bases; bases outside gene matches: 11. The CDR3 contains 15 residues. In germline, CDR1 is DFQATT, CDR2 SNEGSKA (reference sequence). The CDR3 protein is CSAPGQRYPQETQYF. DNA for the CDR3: TGCAGTGCTCCGGGACAGCGATACCCTCAAGAGACCCAGTACTTC.

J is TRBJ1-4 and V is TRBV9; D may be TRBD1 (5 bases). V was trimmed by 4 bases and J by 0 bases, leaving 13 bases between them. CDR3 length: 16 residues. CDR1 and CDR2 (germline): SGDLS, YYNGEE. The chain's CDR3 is CASSKTTVPTNEKLFF. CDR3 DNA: TGTGCCAGCAGCAAGACGACAGTCCCAACTAATGAAAAACTGTTTTTT.

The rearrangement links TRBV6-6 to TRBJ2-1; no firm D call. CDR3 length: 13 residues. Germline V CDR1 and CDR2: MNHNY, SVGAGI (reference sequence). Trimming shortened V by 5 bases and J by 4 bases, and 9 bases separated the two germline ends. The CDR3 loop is CASSPRHYNEQFF. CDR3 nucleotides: TGTGCCAGCAGTCCCAGACATTACAATGAGCAGTTCTTC.

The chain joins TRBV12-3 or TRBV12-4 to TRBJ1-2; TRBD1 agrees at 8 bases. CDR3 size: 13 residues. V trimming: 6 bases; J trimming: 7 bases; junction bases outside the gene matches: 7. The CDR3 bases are TGTGCCAGCAGACTGACAGGGGCTGGTGGCTACACCTTC. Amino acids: CASRLTGAGGYTF.

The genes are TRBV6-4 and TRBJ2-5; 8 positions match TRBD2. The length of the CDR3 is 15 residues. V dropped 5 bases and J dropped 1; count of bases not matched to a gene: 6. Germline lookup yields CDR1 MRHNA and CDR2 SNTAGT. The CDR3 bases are TGTGCCAGCAGTCCCGGCAGCGGGAGCCAAGAGACCCAGTACTTC. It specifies CASSPGSGSQETQYF.